This is a list of T cell receptor beta chains from one sample in a study of blood T cell repertoires in COVID-19. The method was immunoSEQ multiplex PCR; TCRdb's version includes in-frame clones alone and lacks a portion of them. The sample has more than 85,000 clones, about 85% seen once. The source material was peripheral blood. The source of these receptors is a man aged 45 to 65 with acute or convalescent COVID-19. CDR3s include the opening cysteine and the closing phenylalanine or tryptophan. D genes are given only for firm matches.

j_gene,d_gene,v_gene,CDR3nt,CDR3aa
TRBJ2-4,-,TRBV7-9,TGTGCCAGCAGCTTAGCACCCGGGGTTGGTTACTTC,CASSLAPGVGYF
TRBJ2-7,-,TRBV18,TGTGCCAGCTCCACGGGGGTTTCCTACGAGCAGTACTTC,CASSTGVSYEQYF
TRBJ1-1,-,TRBV29-1,TGCAGCGTTGGGCTAGGGCGTACGGGAAACACTGAAGCTTTCTTT,CSVGLGRTGNTEAFF
TRBJ2-3,-,TRBV6-1,TGTGCCAGCAGTGAAGTACGCAACAGGGGCACAGATACGCAGTATTTT,CASSEVRNRGTDTQYF
TRBJ2-7,TRBD1,TRBV7-3,TGTGCCAGCAGCTTGGCCGGGACAGGGTACGAGCAGTACTTC,CASSLAGTGYEQYF
TRBJ2-1,-,TRBV7-3,TGTGCCAGCAGCTTAACCAGCTACAATGAGCAGTTCTTC,CASSLTSYNEQFF
TRBJ2-1,TRBD2,TRBV27,TGTGCCAGCAGTGAAGATAGCGGGAGAAAGCAGTTCTTC,CASSEDSGRKQFF
TRBJ2-7,TRBD1,TRBV4-1,TGCGCCAGCAGCCATTATACAGGGGGCTACGAGCAGTACTTC,CASSHYTGGYEQYF
TRBJ2-7,-,TRBV10-3,TGTGCCATCAGTGAGGGCGGGATGGCGTGGGAGCAGTACTTC,CAISEGGMAWEQYF
TRBJ1-2,-,TRBV5-5,TGTGCCAGCAGCTTGAATGTGTATGGCCCGTCTGGCTACACCTTC,CASSLNVYGPSGYTF